Each of the 26 T cell receptor beta chains below was sequenced from the same sample in a study of cytomegalovirus exposure and HLA in healthy donors. Use of 60 Vbeta and 13 Jbeta primers characterized the PCR. TCRdb's copy holds only in-frame clones and misses some; the assay was immunoSEQ multiplex PCR. The profile covers 100,000 to 150,000 clones, with 75% to 85% appearing a single time and around 11% taken by the ten largest. Sequencing input: PBMCs. These receptors were collected from a male donor in good health and CMV-seropositive.

A few counts support this clone. The chain is built from TRBV4-2 and TRBJ2-6; TRBD2 might be the D (6 bases). This CDR3 region has 16 residues. The V and J ends lost 3 bases and 0 bases respectively, with 9 bases between them. CDR1 is LGHNA, CDR2 YNFKEQ, per germline. CDR3 region: CASSHRGVSGANVLTF. Written as DNA, the CDR3 is TGTGCCAGCAGCCATCGCGGGGTCTCTGGGGCCAACGTCCTGACTTTC.

V and J are TRBV5-1 and TRBJ1-6; D is unclear. Per the germline V gene, CDR1 is SGHRS and CDR2 is YFSETQ. The length of the CDR3 is 13 residues. Between the trimmed V and J ends, which lost 0 bases and 10 bases, there was a span of 8 bases. CDR3 amino acids: CASSLAGKSPLHF. The CDR3 nucleotides read TGCGCCAGCAGCTTGGCAGGCAAATCACCCCTCCACTTT. The full variable domain, rest sourced from reference TRBV5-1 and TRBJ1-6, is KAGVTQTPRYLIKTRGQQVTLSCSPISGHRSVSWYQQTPGQGLQFLFEYFSETQRNKGNFPGRFSGRQFSNSRSEMNVSTLELGDSALYLCASSLAGKSPLHFGNGTRLTVT.

V and J are TRBV5-6 and TRBJ1-4, with a tentative D call TRBD1 (6 bases). Germline V CDR1 and CDR2: SGHDT, YYEEEE. The CDR3 consists of 16 residues. Trimming pared 3 bases from V and 0 bases from J, leaving 12 bases between. CDR3 coding DNA: TGTGCCAGCAGCTCGCAGACAGGTGCAACTAATGAAAAACTGTTTTTT. Its translation is CASSSQTGATNEKLFF.

This clone showed up just a few times. V gene TRBV7-3 combines with J gene TRBJ2-7; D unresolved. This CDR3 comprises 13 residues. Germline CDR1 is SGHTA and CDR2 is FQGTGA. Trimming cost V 4 bases and J 6 bases, with 13 bases left between them. CDR3 bases: TGTGCCAGCAGCTCATATACCGACTCCGAGCAGTACTTC. It encodes CASSSYTDSEQYF.

The V and J genes are TRBV20-1 and TRBJ2-7, with D possibly matching TRBD1 (5 bases). Germline values: CDR1 DFQATT, CDR2 SNEGSKA (reference sequence). Trimming took 6 bases from V and 2 from J, leaving 8 bases between them. The CDR3 is made up of 11 amino acids. CDR3 loop: CSARGTYEQYF. The CDR3 DNA is TGCAGTGCAAGGGGAACCTACGAGCAGTACTTC.

This clone was picked up a small number of times. The chain recombines TRBV28 with TRBJ1-5, with D possibly matching TRBD1 (5 bases). CDR1 is MDHEN and CDR2 is SYDVKM in the germline V gene. This CDR3 is built from 14 residues. The germline V and J ends were trimmed by 6 bases and 5 bases, with 14 bases remaining between them. The CDR3: CASSSYRGYQPQHF. The CDR3 bases are TGTGCCAGCAGCTCCTATAGGGGTTATCAGCCCCAGCATTTT. The full variable domain, rest sourced from reference TRBV28 and TRBJ1-5, is DVKVTQSSRYLVKRTGEKVFLECVQDMDHENMFWYRQDPGLGLRLIYFSYDVKMKEKGDIPEGYSVSREKKERFSLILESASTNQTSMYLCASSSYRGYQPQHFGDGTRLSIL.

This clone was observed a few times. Mismatch with germline at one junction end may stem from a read error. The chain couples TRBV6-1 to TRBJ2-4; 10 nucleotides agree with TRBD1. Germline CDR1 reads MNHNS; CDR2 reads SASEGT. This CDR3 has 16 amino acids. The CDR3 DNA sequence: TGTGCCAGCAGTGCAGACAGGGGGCTTTTCGGAAACAGTCAGTACTTC. Amino acids: CASSADRGLFGNSQYF.

This chain uses TRBV18 with TRBJ2-7; 10 bases agree with TRBD1. V was clipped by 8 bases and J by 6 bases; unmatched bases: 7. Germline CDR1 reads KGHSH; CDR2 reads LQKENI. This CDR3 spans 13 amino acids. The CDR3 DNA is TGTGCCAGCAATGGACAGGGGGACCTCGAGCAGTACTTC. Translating it yields CASNGQGDLEQYF. Together with reference TRBV18 and TRBJ2-7, the CDR3 gives the full variable domain: NAGVMQNPRHLVRRRGQEARLRCSPMKGHSHVYWYRQLPEEGLKFMVYLQKENIIDESGMPKERFSAEFPKEGPSILRIQQVVRGDSAAYFCASNGQGDLEQYFGPGTRLTVT.

This chain connects TRBV29-1 to TRBJ2-5, with 10 positions matching TRBD1. This CDR3 comprises 14 residues. Germline CDR1 and CDR2: SQVTM and ANQGSEA. The V and J ends lost 6 bases and 1 base, in that order; junction bases with no gene match: 5. The DNA for the CDR3 is TGCAGCGTCTTCCGGGACAGGGGCCAAGAGACCCAGTACTTC. Protein sequence: CSVFRDRGQETQYF.

The chain joins TRBV4-1 to TRBJ2-1; possibly TRBD2 for D (5 bases). V lost 2 bases to trimming and J lost 6 bases, with 11 bases between them. The V gene's germline CDR1 is MGHRA and CDR2 YSYEKL. The CDR3 totals 14 residues. CDR3 coding DNA: TGCGCCAGCAGCCAATTCTCGGGGTTCAATGAGCAGTTCTTC. Translated: CASSQFSGFNEQFF.

This chain links TRBV7-9 with TRBJ2-5; 10 bases line up with TRBD1. Germline V gene data show CDR1 as SEHNR and CDR2 as FQNEAQ (reference sequence). This CDR3 spans 16 amino acids. With V trimmed by 3 bases and J by 3 bases, 7 bases remained unmatched. The CDR3 coding sequence is TGTGCCAGCAGCTTTGCCAGGACAGGGGGAGAAGAGACCCAGTACTTC. Amino acid sequence: CASSFARTGGEETQYF.

The chain uses TRBV25-1 and TRBJ2-7, with D tentatively TRBD1 (5 bases). V lost 2 bases to trimming and J lost 6 bases, with 11 bases between them. CDR3 length equals 13 residues. In germline, CDR1 is MGHDK, CDR2 SYGVNS. For the CDR3, the DNA is TGTGCCAGCAGTGAAACTGCCAGGGTCGAGCAGTACTTC. Protein sequence: CASSETARVEQYF.

This chain connects TRBV5-1 to TRBJ2-7; D unclear. V was clipped by 1 base and J by 3 bases, with 8 bases between them. Germline loops: CDR1 SGHRS, CDR2 YFSETQ. This CDR3 spans 13 amino acids. CDR3 loop: CASSLKSHYEQYF. Written as DNA, the CDR3 is TGCGCCAGCAGCTTGAAATCCCACTACGAGCAGTACTTC.

The chain joins TRBV19 to TRBJ2-5, with D possibly being TRBD2 (6 bases). Germline CDR1 reads LNHDA; CDR2 reads SQIVND (reference sequence). This CDR3 comprises 17 residues. Trimming pared 4 bases from V and 5 bases from J, leaving 23 bases between. This CDR3 reads CASSSLGSSRERETQYF. The CDR3 nucleotides are TGTGCCAGTAGTAGCCTTGGGTCTAGTCGGGAGAGGGAGACCCAGTACTTC.

V is TRBV19 and J is TRBJ2-7; D gene uncertain. Trimming stripped 4 bases from V and 1 base from J, with 11 bases between. This CDR3 spans 14 amino acids. Germline V gene data show CDR1 as LNHDA and CDR2 as SQIVND (reference sequence). The DNA for the CDR3 is TGTGCCAGTAGTAATCTCCACAGTTCCTACGAGCAGTACTTC. It specifies CASSNLHSSYEQYF.

The V call is TRBV6-5, the J call TRBJ2-7, with TRBD1 identical over 10 bases. J was trimmed by 3 bases and V by 5 bases; bases with no gene match: 7. Germline V gives CDR1 MNHEY, CDR2 SVGAGI. The length of the CDR3 is 15 residues. This chain's CDR3 is CASSAGQGLYYEQYF. In nucleotides, the CDR3 is TGTGCCAGCAGTGCGGGACAGGGGCTGTACTACGAGCAGTACTTC.

V gene TRBV25-1 combines with J gene TRBJ1-4, with 10 bases identical to TRBD1. Unmatched junction bases numbered 4, after V lost 8 bases and J lost 4 bases. The CDR3 is 14 residues long. Germline lookup yields CDR1 MGHDK and CDR2 SYGVNS. The DNA of the CDR3 is TGTGCCAGCCGGGGGGACAGGGGTAATGAAAAACTGTTTTTT. Protein product: CASRGDRGNEKLFF.

The chain carries TRBV29-1 and TRBJ2-3; 10 bases align to TRBD2. The CDR3 loop spans 14 amino acids. CDR1 and CDR2 from the germline V gene are SQVTM and ANQGSEA. V was clipped by 8 bases and J by 4 bases; unmatched bases: 9. In nucleotides, the CDR3 is TGCAGCATCCTAGCGGGAGTTAGCGCAGATACGCAGTATTTT. Residues: CSILAGVSADTQYF.

This sequence joins TRBV6-1 and TRBJ2-6; TRBD2 is a possible D gene (5 bases). Germline CDR1 MNHNS, CDR2 SASEGT. The V end lost 7 bases, the J end lost 2 bases, and 12 bases lay between the germline ends. The CDR3 runs to 15 residues. The CDR3 nucleotides are TGTGCCAGCACCGCCCACGGGACTGGGGCCAACGTCCTGACTTTC. It specifies CASTAHGTGANVLTF.

This clone was seen only once. The J gene is TRBJ2-1, the V gene TRBV5-4; possibly TRBD1 for D (5 bases). The CDR3 is made up of 15 amino acids. Looked up from germline, CDR1 is SGHNT and CDR2 is YYREEE (reference sequence). V was trimmed by 4 bases and J by 7 bases, leaving 18 bases between them. The CDR3 DNA reads as TGTGCCAGCAGCCCCCAGGACAAGGGGTTGAATGAGCAGTTCTTC. Its translation: CASSPQDKGLNEQFF.

This rearrangement joins TRBV27 to TRBJ2-4; D is possibly TRBD1 (6 bases). V was pared by 6 bases and J by 3 bases, with 12 bases between. CDR3 length equals 14 residues. Germline CDR1 and CDR2: MNHEY and SMNVEV (reference sequence). CDR3 nucleotides: TGTGCCAGCAGCCTCGTCAGGGGCAAAAACATTCAGTACTTC. This encodes CASSLVRGKNIQYF.

The CDR3 DNA is TGTGCCAGCAGCCCCGCGCGGTTGTATTGGAAAACGGAAGAGACCCAGTACTTC. It is translated as CASSPARLYWKTEETQYF. This sequence joins TRBV7-2 and TRBJ2-5; D remains unclear. This CDR3 spans 18 amino acids. The V gene's germline CDR1 is SGHTA and CDR2 FQGNSA. V shed 5 bases and J shed 3 bases, with 25 bases lying between them.

V is TRBV5-4 and J is TRBJ2-7; D may be TRBD2 (5 bases). CDR3 length equals 13 residues. Per the germline V gene, CDR1 is SGHNT and CDR2 is YYREEE (reference sequence). Trimming removed 2 bases from V and 6 bases from J, with 12 bases in between. The CDR3 protein is CASSFAAAGEQYF. CDR3 in DNA: TGTGCCAGCAGCTTCGCGGCGGCGGGCGAGCAGTACTTC.

The chain joins TRBV19 to TRBJ2-6; a possible D gene is TRBD2 (6 bases). The CDR3 is 15 amino acids. Germline V gene data show CDR1 as LNHDA and CDR2 as SQIVND (reference sequence). Trimming took 8 bases from V and 5 from J, leaving 16 bases between them. In DNA, the CDR3 is TGTGCCAGTGATATGGGGGGATTCAGGGCCAACGTCCTGACTTTC. Amino acid sequence: CASDMGGFRANVLTF.

V and J are TRBV5-4 and TRBJ2-5; tentatively, D is TRBD1 (6 bases). The tail of the sequence fits TRBJ2-7 better, so the J call may be wrong. Germline-derived CDR1 and CDR2 are SGHNT and YYREEE (reference sequence). The CDR3 runs 14 residues. In DNA form, the CDR3 reads TGTGCCAGCAGCTTGTTGGACAGAGAAAGCGAGCAGTACTTC. It yields the protein CASSLLDRESEQYF.

The genes are TRBV4-2 and TRBJ2-4, with 7 nucleotides matching TRBD2. V shed 4 bases, J shed 5 bases, and the junction held 17 bases outside the gene matches. CDR3 length: 18 residues. Looked up from germline, CDR1 is LGHNA and CDR2 is YNFKEQ. CDR3 nucleotide sequence: TGTGCCAGCAGCCGAGAAGAACGGGCCTGGGGAGGGGAAAACATTCAGTACTTC. As protein: CASSREERAWGGENIQYF.